The 3 T cell receptor beta chains below were found in one sample sequenced in a study of blood T cells in healthy people across ages. A second 7 to 11 cycle PCR used barcoded and J-beta primers. Via MiXCR, TCRdb re-called the 5' RACE reads, giving one row per CDR3 protein. The sample has hundreds of thousands of distinct CDR3 sequences; around a fifth are singletons. The sequenced sample was blood. These receptors came from a man aged 65 to 79 in good health.

Points on this clonotype: Its ends do not fully match the called genes, so a read error is possible. The V call is TRBV20-1, the J call TRBJ1-5; D remains ambiguous. The germline gives CDR1 DFQATT, CDR2 SNEGSKA (reference sequence). This CDR3 contains 14 residues. CDR3 sequence reads: CSARDPPPNQPQQF. Here the CDR3 DNA reads TGCAGTGCACGAGATCCCCCTCCCAATCAGCCCCAGCAGTTT.

The chain joins TRBV6-2 or TRBV6-3 to TRBJ2-7; 7 bases fit TRBD2. The CDR3 is 15 amino acids. Germline V gene data show CDR1 as MNHEY and CDR2 as SVGEGT. V was clipped by 6 bases and J by 2 bases; unmatched bases: 10. CDR3 bases: TGTGCCAGCAGGTCTTCGGGCGGGGGTACCTACGAGCAGTACTTC. The encoded protein is CASRSSGGGTYEQYF.

The V gene is TRBV5-5, the J gene TRBJ2-3; tentatively, D is TRBD1 (5 bases). V was shortened by 5 bases and J by 4 bases, with 11 bases between the two germline ends. The CDR3 runs to 13 residues. Germline V gene lookup returns CDR1 SGHKS and CDR2 YYEKEE (reference sequence). CDR3 region: CASSTLGADTQYF. CDR3 in DNA: TGTGCCAGCAGTACTCTAGGGGCAGATACGCAGTATTTT. The full variable domain, in which reference TRBV5-5 and TRBJ2-3 provide the parts outside the CDR3, is DAGVTQSPTHLIKTRGQQVTLRCSPISGHKSVSWYQQVLGQGPQFIFQYYEKEERGRGNFPDRFSARQFPNYSSELNVNALLLGDSALYLCASSTLGADTQYFGPGTRLTVL.